Here is one TCR beta chain with its context. The sample is drawn from a study of OX40 agonist ivuxolimab in advanced cancers. TCRdb's copy holds only in-frame clones and misses some; the assay was immunoSEQ multiplex PCR. The sample yields approximately 62,000 clones, more than 85% seen once. This CDR3 is 17 amino acids long. The V end was cut by 0 bases, the J end by 0 bases, with 15 bases between. Germline lookup yields CDR1 LGHNA and CDR2 YSLEER. Prior autoimmune disease or systemic immunosuppression barred patients. The chain combines TRBV4-3 with TRBJ2-7, with D perhaps matching TRBD2 (7 bases). Sequenced here: CD4+ or CD8+ T cells sorted from blood, sampled in a trial of the OX40 agonist ivuxolimab. The source is an adult with an advanced solid tumor such as melanoma, head and neck, liver or kidney cancer. The CDR3 protein is CASSQDGGGSLSYEQYF. The DNA for the CDR3 is TGCGCCAGCAGCCAAGATGGGGGCGGGAGTCTCTCCTACGAGCAGTACTTC.